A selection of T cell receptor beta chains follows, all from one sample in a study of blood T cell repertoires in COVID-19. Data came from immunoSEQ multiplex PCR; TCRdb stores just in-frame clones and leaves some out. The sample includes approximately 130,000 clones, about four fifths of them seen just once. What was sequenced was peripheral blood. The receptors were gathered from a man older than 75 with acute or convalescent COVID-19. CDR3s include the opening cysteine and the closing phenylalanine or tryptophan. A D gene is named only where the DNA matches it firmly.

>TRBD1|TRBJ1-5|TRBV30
CAWSGQGDQPQHF
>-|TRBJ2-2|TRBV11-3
CASSLDLSGYGGNTGELFF
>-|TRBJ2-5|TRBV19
CASSIDGGRGETQYF
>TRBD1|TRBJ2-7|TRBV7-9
CASSLARGYSYEQYF
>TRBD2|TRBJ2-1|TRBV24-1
CATSDPSGLAGGPEQFF
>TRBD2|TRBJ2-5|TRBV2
CASRTQLAGEETQYF
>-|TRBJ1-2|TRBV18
CASSPGGPNYGYTF
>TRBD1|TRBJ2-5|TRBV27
CASGMAGGETQYF
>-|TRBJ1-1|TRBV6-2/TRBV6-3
CASSSLTGGNTEAFF
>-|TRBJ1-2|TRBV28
CASSWGQGNYGYTF
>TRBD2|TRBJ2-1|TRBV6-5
CASRKLAGGHNEQFF
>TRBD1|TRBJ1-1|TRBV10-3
CAIKPRGTVNTEAFF
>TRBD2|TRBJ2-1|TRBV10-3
CAISGLAGAKNEQFF
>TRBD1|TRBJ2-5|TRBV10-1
CASIRDRGRSEGQETQYF
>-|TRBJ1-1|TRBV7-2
CASSLTAMNTEAFF
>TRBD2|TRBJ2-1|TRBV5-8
CATGTSGGAYEQFF
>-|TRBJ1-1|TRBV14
CASSRGREDNTEAFF
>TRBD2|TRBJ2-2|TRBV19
CASSVVAGTGELFF
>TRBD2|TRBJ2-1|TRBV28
CASSSHQLAGGYNEQFF
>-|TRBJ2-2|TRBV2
CASMTLVANTGELFF
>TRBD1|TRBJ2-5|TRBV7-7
CASSLGTGAVETQYF
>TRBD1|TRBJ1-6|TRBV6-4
CASGTTGGYNSPLHF
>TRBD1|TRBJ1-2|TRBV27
CASSPSRTGGGSGYTF
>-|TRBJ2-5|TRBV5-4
CASRRMGGRESQYF
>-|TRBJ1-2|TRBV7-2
CASSPGAYGYTF
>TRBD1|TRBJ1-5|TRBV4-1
CASSQDGAGGIYNQPQHF
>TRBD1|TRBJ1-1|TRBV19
CASSIRTGGFEAFF
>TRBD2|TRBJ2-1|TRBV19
CASSMRSAGGKNEQFF
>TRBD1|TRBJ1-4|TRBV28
CASSSTGGGREKLFF
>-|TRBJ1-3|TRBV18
CASSFGQSSGNTIYF
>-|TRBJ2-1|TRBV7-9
CASSSTGTLAYNEQFF
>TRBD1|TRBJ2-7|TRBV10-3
CAISEPDRAISYEQYF
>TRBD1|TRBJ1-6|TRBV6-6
CASSYSMGQGNSPLHF
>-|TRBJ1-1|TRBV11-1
CASSLEGISEAFF
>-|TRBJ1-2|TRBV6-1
CASSEVAANVRYGYTF
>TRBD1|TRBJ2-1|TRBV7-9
CASTSDRGPYNEQFF
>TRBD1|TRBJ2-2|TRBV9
CASSAGQGAGGELFF
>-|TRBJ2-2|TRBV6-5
CASREYSTGELFF
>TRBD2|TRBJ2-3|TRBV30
CAWSLRGGPSTDTQYF
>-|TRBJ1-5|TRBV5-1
CASSLEPGRRDNQPQHF
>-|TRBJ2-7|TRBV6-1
CASSEAFSPRLALRYEQYF
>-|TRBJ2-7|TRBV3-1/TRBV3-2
CASSQALAGIYEQYF
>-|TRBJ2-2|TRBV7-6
CASSKGRSGIGTGELFF
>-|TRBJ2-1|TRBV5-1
CASKDTGSPNEQFF
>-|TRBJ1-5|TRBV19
CASSIRRRGDQPQHF
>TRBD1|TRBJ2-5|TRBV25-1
CASSEGQGTIQETQYF
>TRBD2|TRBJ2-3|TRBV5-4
CASSRGGSVTDTQYF
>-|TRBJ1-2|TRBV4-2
CASSQGQYGYTF
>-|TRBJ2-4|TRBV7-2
CASSLSGGSSIQYF
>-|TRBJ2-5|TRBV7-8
CASSRSPRSQETQYF
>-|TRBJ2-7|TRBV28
CASSFGGQFSYEQYF
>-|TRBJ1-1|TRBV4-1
CASSQPPGSAFF
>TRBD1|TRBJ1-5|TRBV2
CASSSMTGGSNQPQHF
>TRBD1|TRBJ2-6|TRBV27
CASRLTGTGVTGANVLTF
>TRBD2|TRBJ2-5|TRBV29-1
CSVGTSGGGETQYF